This T cell receptor beta chain was identified in a study of cytomegalovirus exposure and HLA in healthy donors. PCR used 60 Vbeta primers and 13 Jbeta primers. This table comes from immunoSEQ multiplex PCR, and its TCRdb copy is limited to in-frame clones, with some not included. The repertoire holds over 150,000 clones, with more than 75% as singletons. The sample was PBMCs. The sequence came from a woman aged 35 to 49 in good health and CMV-seropositive.

CDR3 sequence (DNA): TGTGCCAGCAGTTTAGGGGGCAAACACACAGATACGCAGTATTTT. Translating gives CASSLGGKHTDTQYF. V gene TRBV6-5 combines with J gene TRBJ2-3; 7 bases agree with TRBD1. J was trimmed by 2 bases and V by 4 bases; bases with no gene match: 6. The length of the CDR3 is 15 residues. Per germline, CDR1 MNHEY and CDR2 SVGAGI.